This TCR beta chain was sequenced for a study of OX40 agonist ivuxolimab in advanced cancers. Findings and caveats of the study: There were, on average, more expanded clones in CD8+ T cells than in CD4+.

The CDR3 loop spans 13 amino acids. V shed 7 bases and J shed 1 base, with 10 bases lying between them. Germline CDR1 and CDR2: LNHDA and SQIVND (reference sequence). A few counts support this clone. The antigen remains unidentified. Profiling relied on immunoSEQ multiplex PCR, and the TCRdb table lists in-frame clones only, not all of them. Here the sample spans more than 70,000 clones, 89% being singletons. The sample consisted of CD4+ or CD8+ T cells sorted from blood, taken in a trial of the OX40 agonist ivuxolimab. The chain recombines TRBV19 with TRBJ1-1; D is unclear. The receptor comes from an adult with an advanced solid tumor such as melanoma, head and neck, liver or kidney cancer. In DNA, the CDR3 is TGTGCCAGTATGCAGGAATGGAACACTGAAGCTTTCTTT. This codes for CASMQEWNTEAFF.